The clone carrying this T cell receptor (beta chain) showed up just a few times. Its antigen is unidentified. The treatment: oral pan-JAK inhibitor, 5-10 mg twice daily. Those with alopecia areata gave lesional scalp punch biopsies and peripheral blood. This sample is drawn from a study of CD8+ T cells in alopecia areata. Study outcomes and limitations: Scalp sequencing captures resident alphabeta T cells of normal skin too. With one nonresponder, baseline CD8+ expansion's link to response remains uncertain.

From germline, CDR1 is SQVTM and CDR2 ANQGSEA. The CDR3 contains 12 residues. Trimming took 4 bases from V and 4 from J, leaving 10 bases between them. Isolated RNA was reverse transcribed into cDNA used as the sequencing template. Only in-frame clones appear in the TCRdb table, and some are missing; sequencing was by immunoSEQ multiplex PCR. The table has 170,000 or so clones, just over 65% seen once. Specimen: CD4+ T cells sorted from blood, collected at week 4, from a patient treated with tofacitinib. This sequence was found in a human donor with alopecia areata. This rearrangement joins TRBV29-1 to TRBJ2-5; D unresolved. In DNA, the CDR3 is TGCAGCGTTGGGCCCGTAGGAGAGACCCAGTACTTC. Encoded protein: CSVGPVGETQYF. The variable domain in full, with the rest retrieved from reference TRBV29-1 and TRBJ2-5, is SAVISQKPSRDICQRGTSLTIQCQVDSQVTMMFWYRQQPGQSLTLIATANQGSEATYESGFVIDKFPISRPNLTFSTLTVSNMSPEDSSIYLCSVGPVGETQYFGPGTRLLVL.